This T cell receptor beta chain was identified in a study of breast tumors, draining lymph nodes, adjacent tissues. Regarding the study as a whole: That most tumor T cells come from lymph nodes remained unproven. Compared with lymph nodes, tumors were less diverse; compared with nontumor tissue, more. Luminal-like breast cancer showed significantly greater tumor-nontumor repertoire similarity than basal-like breast cancer did. Findings are consistent with lymph node origin and intratumoral expansion of most tumor T cells.

Samples came from axillary lymph nodes draining the breast cancer. MiXCR, run by TCRdb on the multiplex PCR reads, gives a single entry per CDR3 protein. The sample lists about 80,000 distinct CDR3 sequences; under 25% were seen once. This clonotype came up many times. Its antigen remains unidentified. Germline V gene sequence: CDR1 SGHVS, CDR2 FQNEAQ. J gave up 3 bases and V 1 base, and 7 bases lay outside the gene matches. This CDR3 contains 17 residues. V usage is TRBV7-8 and J usage is TRBJ2-1, with TRBD2 matching over 9 bases. The sample consisted of axillary lymph node tissue. This TCR was recovered from a female donor with breast cancer. Some clones in this sample may be carry-over from other donors' samples. In DNA form, the CDR3 reads TGTGCCAGCAGCTTAGAGGCTAGCGGGACCATCTACAATGAGCAGTTCTTC. This sequence encodes CASSLEASGTIYNEQFF.